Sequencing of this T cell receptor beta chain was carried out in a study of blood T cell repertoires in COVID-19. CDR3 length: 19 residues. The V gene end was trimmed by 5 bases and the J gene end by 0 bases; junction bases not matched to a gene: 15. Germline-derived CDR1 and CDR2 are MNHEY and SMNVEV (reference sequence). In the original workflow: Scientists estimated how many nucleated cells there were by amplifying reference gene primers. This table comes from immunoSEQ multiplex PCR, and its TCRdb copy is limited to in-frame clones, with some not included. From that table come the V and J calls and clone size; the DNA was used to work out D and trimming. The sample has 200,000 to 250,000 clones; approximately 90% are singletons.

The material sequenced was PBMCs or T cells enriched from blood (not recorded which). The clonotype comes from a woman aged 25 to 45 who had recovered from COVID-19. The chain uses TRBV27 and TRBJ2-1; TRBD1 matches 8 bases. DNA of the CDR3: TGTGCCAGCAGTCCCCGACAGGGGTGGTCCGCTCACTCCTACAATGAGCAGTTCTTC. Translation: CASSPRQGWSAHSYNEQFF.